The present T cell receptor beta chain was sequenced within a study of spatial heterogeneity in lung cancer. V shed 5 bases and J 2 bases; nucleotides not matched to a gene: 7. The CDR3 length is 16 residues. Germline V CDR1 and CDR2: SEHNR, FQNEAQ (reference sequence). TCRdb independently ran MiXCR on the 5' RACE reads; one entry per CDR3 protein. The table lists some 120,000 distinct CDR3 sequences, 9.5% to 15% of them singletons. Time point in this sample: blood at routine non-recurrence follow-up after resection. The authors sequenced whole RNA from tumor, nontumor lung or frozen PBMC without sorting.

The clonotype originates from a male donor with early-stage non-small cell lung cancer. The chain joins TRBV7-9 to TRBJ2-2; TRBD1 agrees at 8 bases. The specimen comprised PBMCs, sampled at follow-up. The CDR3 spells CASSPRGRGNTGELFF. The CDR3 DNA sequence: TGTGCCAGCAGCCCCAGGGGGCGCGGTAACACCGGGGAGCTGTTTTTT.